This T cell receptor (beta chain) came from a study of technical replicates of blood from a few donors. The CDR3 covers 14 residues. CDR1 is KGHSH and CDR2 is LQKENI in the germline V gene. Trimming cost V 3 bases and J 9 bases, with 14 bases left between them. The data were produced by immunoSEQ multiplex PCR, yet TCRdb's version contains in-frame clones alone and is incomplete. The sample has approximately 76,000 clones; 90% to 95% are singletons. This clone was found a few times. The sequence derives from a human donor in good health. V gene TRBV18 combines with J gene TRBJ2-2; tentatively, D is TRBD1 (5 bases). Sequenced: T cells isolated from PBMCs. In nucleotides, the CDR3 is TGTGCCAGCTCACCTCCTAGACAGCCTAGGGAGCTGTTTTTT. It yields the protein CASSPPRQPRELFF.